Below are 9 T cell receptor beta chains sequenced from a single sample in a study of T cell changes during pregnancy in multiple sclerosis. Measured with immunoSEQ multiplex PCR; TCRdb has only the in-frame clones, and not every one. The sample has 85,000 to 90,000 clones, approximately 95% seen once. Sequenced here: peripheral blood, sampled after pregnancy. These receptors all stem from a female donor in good health, enrolled as a control in a pregnancy study.

The rearrangement joins TRBV11-3 to TRBJ2-2; no clear D. The CDR3 spans 12 residues. Trimming removed 4 bases from V and 3 bases from J, with 3 bases in between. CDR1 and CDR2 (germline): SGHNT, YENEEA. The CDR3 is CASSSYTGELFF. The CDR3 DNA is TGTGCCAGCAGCTCCTACACCGGGGAGCTGTTTTTT. Filled out from reference TRBV11-3 and TRBJ2-2, the complete variable domain reads EAGVVQSPRYKIIEKKQPVAFWCNPISGHNTLYWYLQNLGQGPELLIRYENEEAVDDSQLPKDRFSAERLKGVDSTLKIQPAELGDSAVYLCASSSYTGELFFGEGSRLTVL.

The chain recombines TRBV28 with TRBJ1-1; D gene uncertain. This CDR3 region has 13 residues. Germline V lookup: CDR1 MDHEN, CDR2 SYDVKM. V gave up 5 bases and J gave up 5 bases, with 12 bases separating them. This chain's CDR3 is CASSLTPGTEAFF. Here the CDR3 DNA reads TGTGCCAGCAGTCTCACCCCGGGGACTGAAGCTTTCTTT. Variable domain in full (rest from reference TRBV28 and TRBJ1-1): DVKVTQSSRYLVKRTGEKVFLECVQDMDHENMFWYRQDPGLGLRLIYFSYDVKMKEKGDIPEGYSVSREKKERFSLILESASTNQTSMYLCASSLTPGTEAFFGQGTRLTVV.

The V and J genes are TRBV10-3 and TRBJ2-7, with D perhaps TRBD1 (5 bases). This CDR3 has 15 residues. The V and J ends lost 7 bases and 4 bases respectively, with 20 bases between them. Germline assignment: CDR1 ENHRY and CDR2 SYGVKD. The CDR3 DNA reads TGTGCCATCACCCCCGACGGAGATGGGGCTTACGAGCAGTACTTC. This codes for CAITPDGDGAYEQYF.

This chain joins TRBV5-1 and TRBJ1-5, with D possibly matching TRBD1 (5 bases). Germline V gene data show CDR1 as SGHRS and CDR2 as YFSETQ. V lost 0 bases to trimming and J lost 0 bases, with 7 bases between them. This CDR3 is built from 15 residues. In nucleotides, the CDR3 is TGCGCCAGCAGCTTGGTAGGGGATAGCAATCAGCCCCAGCATTTT. Protein product: CASSLVGDSNQPQHF. Full variable domain (remainder filled in from reference TRBV5-1 and TRBJ1-5): KAGVTQTPRYLIKTRGQQVTLSCSPISGHRSVSWYQQTPGQGLQFLFEYFSETQRNKGNFPGRFSGRQFSNSRSEMNVSTLELGDSALYLCASSLVGDSNQPQHFGDGTRLSIL.

The CDR3: CAISPGDTDTQYF. CDR3 DNA sequence: TGTGCCATCAGCCCAGGGGACACAGATACGCAGTATTTT. The chain carries TRBV10-3 and TRBJ2-3, with D possibly being TRBD1 (6 bases). Germline values: CDR1 ENHRY, CDR2 SYGVKD. V lost 6 bases, J lost 2 bases, and 9 bases lay in between. The CDR3 consists of 13 residues.

This clone was observed a single time. The chain recombines TRBV6-5 with TRBJ2-7; tentatively, D is TRBD1 (6 bases). Looked up from germline, CDR1 is MNHEY and CDR2 is SVGAGI. This CDR3 is 12 amino acids long. Trimming left V 5 bases short and J 1 base short, with 6 bases between. The CDR3 loop is CASSQGSYEQYF. In DNA form, the CDR3 reads TGTGCCAGCAGTCAGGGGTCCTACGAGCAGTACTTC.

The gene calls are TRBV7-2 and TRBJ2-1, with 7 bases that match TRBD2. J was trimmed by 8 bases and V by 5 bases; bases with no gene match: 12. Germline-derived CDR1 and CDR2 are SGHTA and FQGNSA. The CDR3 loop spans 15 amino acids. CDR3 region: CASSSGTPGFHEQFF. CDR3 nucleotide sequence: TGTGCCAGCAGCAGCGGGACTCCTGGATTCCATGAGCAGTTCTTC.

The chain carries TRBV2 and TRBJ2-2; TRBD2 might be the D (5 bases). Trimming removed 4 bases from V and 1 base from J, with 10 bases in between. The CDR3 covers 15 residues. CDR1 SNHLY and CDR2 FYNNEI come from the germline V gene. The CDR3 nucleotides read TGTGCCAGCAGTGTCACAGAGGGGAACACCGGGGAGCTGTTTTTT. Translation gives CASSVTEGNTGELFF.

The rearrangement links TRBV6-5 to TRBJ1-2, with TRBD1 as a possible D gene (6 bases). The CDR3 is 15 amino acids. Germline V lookup: CDR1 MNHEY, CDR2 SVGAGI. V was pared by 7 bases and J by 2 bases, with 17 bases between. The CDR3 protein is CASTRTGSINYGYTF. For the CDR3, the DNA is TGTGCCAGCACCCGAACAGGGTCCATCAACTATGGCTACACCTTC.